The 8 T cell receptor beta chains reported below all come from one sample, sequenced in a study of CD8 T cells in Susac syndrome. Random hexamers primed reverse transcription of about 0.45 to 1 ug RNA. One entry per CDR3 protein results from TCRdb running MiXCR on the immunoSEQ multiplex PCR reads. The sample lists about 140,000 distinct CDR3 sequences; around 95% were seen once. The specimen sequenced was CD4+ T cells from PBMCs. The receptors come from a human donor with Susac syndrome.

The chain carries TRBV3-1 and TRBJ2-1; D ambiguous. Trimming removed 1 base at V and 9 bases at J, with 4 bases between. The CDR3 runs to 11 residues. Germline CDR1 is LGHDT and CDR2 is YNNKEL (reference sequence). As DNA, the CDR3 is TGTGCCAGCAGCCAAGGGAGTGAGCAGTTCTTC. Translating it yields CASSQGSEQFF.

V usage is TRBV9 and J usage is TRBJ2-5; no definite D call. Trimming removed 1 base from V and 1 base from J, with 5 bases in between. The CDR3 has 13 residues. In germline, CDR1 is SGDLS, CDR2 YYNGEE. The CDR3 region is CASSVSGQETQYF. In nucleotides, the CDR3 is TGTGCCAGCAGCGTATCCGGCCAAGAGACCCAGTACTTC.

J is TRBJ2-4 and V is TRBV6-6; tentatively, D is TRBD1 (6 bases). The CDR3 is made up of 15 amino acids. Trimming left V 2 bases short and J 0 bases short, with 8 bases between. The germline gives CDR1 MNHNY, CDR2 SVGAGI (reference sequence). The DNA for the CDR3 is TGTGCCAGCAGTTACCAGGGGATAGCCAAAAACATTCAGTACTTC. This gives the protein CASSYQGIAKNIQYF.

The rearrangement joins TRBV4-1 to TRBJ1-5; D uncertain. V lost 0 bases and J 5 bases, leaving 17 bases between the germline ends. The CDR3 is 17 amino acids. The germline V gene encodes CDR1 MGHRA and CDR2 YSYEKL. The CDR3 DNA is TGCGCCAGCAGCCAAGATAGGGTCCAGCAGTTTCATCAGCCCCAGCATTTT. Its translation is CASSQDRVQQFHQPQHF.

The chain links TRBV10-3 to TRBJ2-3; D uncertain. Looked up from germline, CDR1 is ENHRY and CDR2 is SYGVKD. The CDR3 has 13 residues. Trimming removed 0 bases from V and 0 bases from J, with 1 base in between. CDR3 sequence reads: CAISESSTDTQYF. CDR3 DNA sequence: TGTGCCATCAGTGAGTCTAGCACAGATACGCAGTATTTT.

The V gene is TRBV5-8, the J gene TRBJ2-5; possibly TRBD2 for D (6 bases). From germline, CDR1 is SGHTS and CDR2 YDEGEE. The CDR3 runs 14 residues. Trimming removed 5 bases at V and 3 bases at J, with 14 bases between. The CDR3 loop is CASRTQGGKETQYF. The CDR3 DNA reads TGTGCCAGCAGGACGCAGGGCGGGAAAGAGACCCAGTACTTC.

The chain couples TRBV18 to TRBJ2-3, with no clear D. The germline gives CDR1 KGHSH, CDR2 LQKENI. There are 13 residues in the CDR3. V was shortened by 4 bases and J by 2 bases, with 7 bases between the two germline ends. CDR3 sequence reads: CASSHTYTDTQYF. The CDR3, as DNA: TGTGCCAGCTCACATACCTACACAGATACGCAGTATTTT.

The rearrangement joins TRBV7-9 to TRBJ1-5; 11 nucleotides agree with TRBD1. There are 15 residues in the CDR3. The germline V gene encodes CDR1 SEHNR and CDR2 FQNEAQ (reference sequence). The V gene end was trimmed by 4 bases and the J gene end by 6 bases; junction bases not matched to a gene: 5. CDR3 loop: CASSSTDRGPQPQHF. The CDR3 DNA reads as TGTGCCAGCAGCTCCACGGACAGGGGGCCTCAGCCCCAGCATTTT.